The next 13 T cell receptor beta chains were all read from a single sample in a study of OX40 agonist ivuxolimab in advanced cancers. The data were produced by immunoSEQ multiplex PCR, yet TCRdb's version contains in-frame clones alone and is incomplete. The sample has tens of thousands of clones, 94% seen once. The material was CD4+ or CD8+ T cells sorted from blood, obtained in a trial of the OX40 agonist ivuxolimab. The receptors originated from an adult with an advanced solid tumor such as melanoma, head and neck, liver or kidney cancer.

DNA of the CDR3: TGTGCCAGCAGCCCTGGGACAGGGCATGAGCAGTTCTTC. Residues: CASSPGTGHEQFF. The chain links TRBV7-7 to TRBJ2-7; 9 nucleotides align to TRBD1. The closer fit of TRBJ2-1 to the DNA end suggests the J call may be wrong. CDR1 SSHAT and CDR2 FNYEAQ come from the germline V gene (reference sequence). The length of the CDR3 is 13 residues.

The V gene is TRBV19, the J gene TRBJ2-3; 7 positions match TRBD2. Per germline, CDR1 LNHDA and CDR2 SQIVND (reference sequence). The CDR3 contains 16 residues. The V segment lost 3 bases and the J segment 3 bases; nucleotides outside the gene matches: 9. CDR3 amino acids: CASSIYGAGETDTQYF. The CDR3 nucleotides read TGTGCCAGTAGTATCTACGGGGCGGGGGAGACAGATACGCAGTATTTT.

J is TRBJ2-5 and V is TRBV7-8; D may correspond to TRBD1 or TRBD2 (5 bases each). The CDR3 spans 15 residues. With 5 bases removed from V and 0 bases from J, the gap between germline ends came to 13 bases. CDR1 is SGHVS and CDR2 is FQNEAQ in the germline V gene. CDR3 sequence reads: CASSPIGTYQETQYF. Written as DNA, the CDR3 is TGTGCCAGCAGCCCTATTGGGACCTACCAAGAGACCCAGTACTTC. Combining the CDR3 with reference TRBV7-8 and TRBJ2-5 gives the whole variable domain GAGVSQSPRYKVAKRGQDVALRCDPISGHVSLFWYQQALGQGPEFLTYFQNEAQLDKSGLPSDRFFAERPEGSVSTLKIQRTQQEDSAVYLCASSPIGTYQETQYFGPGTRLLVL.

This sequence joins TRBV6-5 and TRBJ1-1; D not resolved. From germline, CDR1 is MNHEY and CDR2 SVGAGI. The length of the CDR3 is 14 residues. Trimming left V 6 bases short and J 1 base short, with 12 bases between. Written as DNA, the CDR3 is TGTGCCAGCAGCCGGTTGAATGCGAACACTGAAGCTTTCTTT. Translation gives CASSRLNANTEAFF.

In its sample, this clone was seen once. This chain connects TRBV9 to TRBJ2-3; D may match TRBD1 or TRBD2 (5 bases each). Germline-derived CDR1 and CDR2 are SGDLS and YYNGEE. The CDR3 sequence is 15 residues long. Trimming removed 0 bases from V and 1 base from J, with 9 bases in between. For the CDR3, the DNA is TGTGCCAGCAGCGTAGAGGGGACCCGCACAGATACGCAGTATTTT. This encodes CASSVEGTRTDTQYF.

CDR3 protein: CATSRLRPSGDAEAFF. The CDR3 region has the DNA TGTGCCACCAGCAGACTTAGACCTTCCGGAGACGCTGAAGCTTTCTTT. This chain connects TRBV15 to TRBJ1-1; D gene ambiguous. Germline assignment: CDR1 LNHNV and CDR2 YYDKDF (reference sequence). The CDR3 covers 16 residues. Trimming pared 2 bases from V and 6 bases from J, leaving 19 bases between.

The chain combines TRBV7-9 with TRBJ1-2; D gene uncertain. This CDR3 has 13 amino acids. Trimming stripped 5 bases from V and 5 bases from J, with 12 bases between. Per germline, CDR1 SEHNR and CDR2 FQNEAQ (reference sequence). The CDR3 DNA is TGTGCCAGCAGCGCGCCCGGGGTGTATGGCTACACCTTC. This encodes CASSAPGVYGYTF.

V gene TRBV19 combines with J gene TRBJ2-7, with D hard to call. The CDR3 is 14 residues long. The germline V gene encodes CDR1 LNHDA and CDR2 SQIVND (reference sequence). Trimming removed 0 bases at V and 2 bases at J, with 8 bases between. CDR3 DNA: TGTGCCAGTAGTATAGATAACAAGGCCTACGAGCAGTACTTC. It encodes CASSIDNKAYEQYF.

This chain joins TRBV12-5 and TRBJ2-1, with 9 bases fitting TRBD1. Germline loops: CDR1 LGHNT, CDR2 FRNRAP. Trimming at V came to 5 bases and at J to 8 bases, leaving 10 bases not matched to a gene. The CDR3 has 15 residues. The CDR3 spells CASGPWDREVDEQFF. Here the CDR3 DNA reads TGTGCTAGTGGTCCCTGGGACAGGGAAGTCGATGAGCAGTTCTTC.

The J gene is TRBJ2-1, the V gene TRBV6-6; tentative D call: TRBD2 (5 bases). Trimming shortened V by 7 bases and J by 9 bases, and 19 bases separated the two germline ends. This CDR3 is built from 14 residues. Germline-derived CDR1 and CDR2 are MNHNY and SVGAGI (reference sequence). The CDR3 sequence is CASISGIRGSEQFF. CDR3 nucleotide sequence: TGTGCCAGCATATCCGGGATCAGAGGAAGTGAGCAGTTCTTC.

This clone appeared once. CDR3 bases: TGTGCCAGCAGTCAATCCGGGGGCCAAGAGACCCAGTACTTC. Protein sequence: CASSQSGGQETQYF. This chain uses TRBV13 with TRBJ2-5, with D possibly TRBD2 on 6 matching bases. The ends were cut back, 6 bases at V and 1 base at J, with 12 bases in the middle. Germline V gives CDR1 PRHDT, CDR2 FYEKMQ (reference sequence). This CDR3 has 14 amino acids.

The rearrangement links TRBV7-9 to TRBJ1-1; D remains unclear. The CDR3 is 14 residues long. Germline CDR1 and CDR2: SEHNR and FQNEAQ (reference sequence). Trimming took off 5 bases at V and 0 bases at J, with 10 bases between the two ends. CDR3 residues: CASSRTLLNTEAFF. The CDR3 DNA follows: TGTGCCAGCAGCCGTACCCTGCTGAACACTGAAGCTTTCTTT.

CDR3 in amino acids: CASSLEVQGNYEQYF. CDR3 bases: TGTGCCAGCAGCTTAGAAGTCCAGGGAAACTACGAGCAGTACTTC. This chain uses TRBV13 with TRBJ2-7; possibly TRBD1 for D (5 bases). CDR1 and CDR2 (germline): PRHDT, FYEKMQ (reference sequence). Trimming cost V 1 base and J 3 bases, with 13 bases left between them. The CDR3 is 15 amino acids.